Reported below is one T cell receptor (beta chain). Antigen: not known. The source of the sample is a study of a mutant IDH1 vaccine in newly diagnosed glioma. The wider study: V12 came at week 35, V13 at week 47. Whole-study results and caveats: Of all patients, 85% to 95% showed vaccine-induced immune responses.

CDR1 is SGHRS, CDR2 YFSETQ, per germline. J lost 6 bases, V lost 3 bases, and 5 bases had no gene match. The CDR3 runs 13 residues. The sample's time point: week 35, safety follow-up. The study gave 300 ug of mutant IDH1 20-mer peptide per vaccine dose, with topical imiquimod. The table came from immunoSEQ multiplex PCR; TCRdb's copy has only in-frame clones and leaves some out. Seen here are 68,000 or so clones, roughly 84% observed once, and the top ten hold about 12%. This clonotype was obtained from a man in his late teens or twenties with glioma. The chain is built from TRBV5-1 and TRBJ2-7; 8 bases fit TRBD2. The sample in question was PBMCs, obtained from a glioma patient whose treatment included an IDH1 peptide vaccine. The CDR3 DNA reads TGCGCCAGCAGCTGGCGGGAGGTGACCGAGCAGTACTTC. Translating it yields CASSWREVTEQYF.